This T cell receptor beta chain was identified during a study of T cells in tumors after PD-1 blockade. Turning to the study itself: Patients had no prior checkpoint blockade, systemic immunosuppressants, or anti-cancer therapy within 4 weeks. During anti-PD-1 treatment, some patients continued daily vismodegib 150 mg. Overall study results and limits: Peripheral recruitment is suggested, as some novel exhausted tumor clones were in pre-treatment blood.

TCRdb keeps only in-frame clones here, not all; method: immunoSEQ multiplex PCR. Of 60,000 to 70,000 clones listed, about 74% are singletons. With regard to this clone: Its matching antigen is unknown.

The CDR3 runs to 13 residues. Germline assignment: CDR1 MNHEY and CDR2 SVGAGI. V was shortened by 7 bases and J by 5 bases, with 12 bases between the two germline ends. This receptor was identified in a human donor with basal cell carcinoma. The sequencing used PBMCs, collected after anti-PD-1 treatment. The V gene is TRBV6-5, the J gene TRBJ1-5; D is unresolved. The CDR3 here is CASMRVKDQPQHF. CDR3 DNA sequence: TGTGCCAGCATGAGGGTGAAGGATCAGCCCCAGCATTTT.